A selection of T cell receptor beta chains follows, all from one sample in a study of blood T cell repertoires in COVID-19. Clones were read by immunoSEQ multiplex PCR, and TCRdb kept only the in-frame ones, dropping some. The sample holds around 250,000 clones, 85% to 90% seen once. Material: peripheral blood. The source of these receptors is a woman in her thirties or forties who had recovered from COVID-19. CDR3s include the opening cysteine and the closing phenylalanine or tryptophan. The D gene is left open where the match is weak. A clone size is listed for some rows: how often the clone was seen (once, few, many), or a class if it is expanded.

D gene | clone size | J gene | V gene | CDR3 length | CDR3 protein | CDR3 DNA
NA | few | TRBJ2-1 | TRBV2 | 13 | CASRIVAANEQFF | TGTGCCAGCAGGATAGTAGCGGCGAATGAGCAGTTCTTC
TRBD2 | NA | TRBJ2-5 | TRBV5-1 | 16 | CASSLGPSGLQETQYF | TGCGCCAGCAGCTTGGGTCCTAGCGGGCTTCAAGAGACCCAGTACTTC
NA | NA | TRBJ2-3 | TRBV15 | 14 | CATSRGDWPDTQYF | TGTGCCACCAGCAGAGGGGACTGGCCAGATACGCAGTATTTT
TRBD2 | NA | TRBJ2-1 | TRBV6-1 | 15 | CASSEGLAGVGEQFF | TGTGCCAGCAGTGAAGGACTAGCGGGAGTAGGTGAGCAGTTCTTC
TRBD1 | NA | TRBJ2-5 | TRBV6-1 | 14 | CASSDRGPPETQYF | TGTGCCAGCAGTGACAGGGGGCCCCCAGAGACCCAGTACTTC
TRBD1 | few | TRBJ1-6 | TRBV30 | 19 | CAWSLSVQSIGTANSPLHF | TGTGCCTGGAGCCTATCTGTCCAATCAATCGGGACAGCCAATTCACCCCTCCACTTT
TRBD1 | NA | TRBJ2-5 | TRBV25-1 | 15 | CASSDDRGQQETQYF | TGTGCCAGCAGTGACGACAGGGGGCAGCAAGAGACCCAGTACTTC
NA | NA | TRBJ2-1 | TRBV9 | 14 | CASSVSSSYNEQFF | TGTGCCAGCAGCGTATCTAGCTCCTACAATGAGCAGTTCTTC
NA | NA | TRBJ1-5 | TRBV19 | 15 | CASSIGGSSNQPQHF | TGTGCCAGTAGTATCGGGGGGAGTAGCAATCAGCCCCAGCATTTT
TRBD2 | few | TRBJ2-3 | TRBV6-4 | 15 | CASSDGAGGTDTQYF | TGTGCCAGCAGTGACGGCGCGGGAGGGACAGATACGCAGTATTTT
NA | NA | TRBJ1-6 | TRBV19 | 13 | CASRTGSTSPLHF | TGTGCCAGCCGAACAGGGTCGACTTCACCCCTCCACTTT
TRBD2 | NA | TRBJ2-3 | TRBV7-3 | 16 | CASSRTSGGPADTQYF | TGTGCCAGCAGCCGGACTAGCGGGGGGCCCGCAGATACGCAGTATTTT
TRBD1 | NA | TRBJ2-2 | TRBV29-1 | 12 | CSVEDRAGELFF | TGCAGCGTTGAGGACAGGGCCGGGGAGCTGTTTTTT
NA | NA | TRBJ2-1 | TRBV7-2 | 15 | CASSLGGSAHNEQFF | TGTGCCAGCAGCTTAGGTGGTAGCGCCCACAATGAGCAGTTCTTC
TRBD1 | NA | TRBJ1-2 | TRBV15 | 14 | CATSTFRDRVPLTF | TGTGCCACCAGCACTTTTAGGGACAGGGTCCCCCTCACCTTC
NA | NA | TRBJ1-1 | TRBV4-3 | 15 | CASSQVGRGITEAFF | TGCGCCAGCAGCCAGGTTGGAAGGGGGATCACTGAAGCTTTCTTT
NA | NA | TRBJ2-3 | TRBV11-2 | 15 | CASSLGQGPTDTQYF | TGTGCCAGCAGCTTAGGGCAGGGGCCCACAGATACGCAGTATTTT
TRBD2 | few | TRBJ2-5 | TRBV9 | 15 | CASSVDGTSRETQYF | TGTGCCAGCAGCGTAGACGGGACTAGCAGAGAGACCCAGTACTTC
TRBD1 | NA | TRBJ2-5 | TRBV13 | 16 | CASSKGTGGTQETQYF | TGTGCCAGCAGCAAAGGGACAGGGGGAACTCAAGAGACCCAGTACTTC
TRBD2 | NA | TRBJ2-5 | TRBV7-3 | 16 | CASSLISGGTQETQYF | TGTGCCAGCAGCTTAATCTCGGGGGGAACCCAAGAGACCCAGTACTTC
NA | NA | TRBJ1-2 | TRBV29-1 | 13 | CSVMAGTPYGYTF | TGCAGCGTTATGGCCGGGACACCCTATGGCTACACCTTC
NA | NA | TRBJ1-5 | TRBV9 | 14 | CASGPLSTGQPQHF | TGTGCCAGCGGTCCCCTCAGCACGGGTCAGCCCCAGCATTTT
TRBD1 | NA | TRBJ1-5 | TRBV7-9 | 17 | CASSLGQGAGSNQPQHF | TGTGCCAGCAGCTTGGGACAGGGGGCGGGAAGCAATCAGCCCCAGCATTTT
TRBD1 | NA | TRBJ2-2 | TRBV7-2 | 16 | CASSRRAGQGGGELFF | TGTGCCAGCAGCCGGCGGGCGGGACAGGGGGGCGGGGAGCTGTTTTTT
NA | NA | TRBJ1-5 | TRBV6-5 | 15 | CASKSSYSGDQPQHF | TGTGCCAGCAAGTCTTCTTACTCGGGAGATCAGCCCCAGCATTTT
NA | once | TRBJ2-5 | TRBV10-3 | 13 | CAIRAGSGQTQYF | TGTGCCATCAGGGCAGGGTCCGGGCAGACCCAGTACTTC
NA | NA | TRBJ1-1 | TRBV10-3 | 13 | CAIRDSRDTEAFF | TGTGCCATCAGAGACAGCCGGGACACTGAAGCTTTCTTT
NA | NA | TRBJ2-3 | TRBV10-2 | 13 | CATKGEVTNTQYF | TGCGCCACCAAGGGGGAAGTCACAAATACGCAGTATTTT
NA | few | TRBJ2-2 | TRBV7-9 | 16 | CASSLVSSRTTGELFF | TGTGCCAGCAGCTTAGTCTCGTCGCGAACTACCGGGGAGCTGTTTTTT
TRBD2 | NA | TRBJ2-3 | TRBV18 | 16 | CASSRGTSGVTDTQYF | TGTGCCAGCTCACGGGGGACTAGCGGGGTCACAGATACGCAGTATTTT
NA | once | TRBJ2-2 | TRBV24-1 | 14 | CATSANYYTGELFF | TGTGCCACCAGTGCCAACTATTACACCGGGGAGCTGTTTTTT
NA | NA | TRBJ1-5 | TRBV13 | 14 | CASSSRGSNQPQHF | TGTGCCAGCAGCTCCAGGGGTAGCAATCAGCCCCAGCATTTT
TRBD2 | NA | TRBJ2-5 | TRBV6-2/TRBV6-3 | 18 | CASSYPLAGGPRWKTQYF | TGTGCCAGCAGTTACCCACTAGCGGGAGGGCCTAGATGGAAGACCCAGTACTTC
NA | NA | TRBJ2-1 | TRBV11-2 | 13 | CASSPWQGGEQFF | TGTGCCAGCAGCCCGTGGCAGGGAGGTGAGCAGTTCTTC
NA | once | TRBJ2-7 | TRBV28 | 13 | CASSLATGYEQYF | TGTGCCAGCAGTTTAGCGACAGGCTACGAGCAGTACTTC
NA | NA | TRBJ2-1 | TRBV10-2 | 14 | CASSEELRSPSQFF | TGCGCCAGCAGTGAAGAACTCCGCTCCCCCTCACAGTTCTTC
NA | NA | TRBJ1-1 | TRBV30 | 13 | CAWARDANTEAFF | TGTGCCTGGGCGCGGGACGCGAACACTGAAGCTTTCTTT